This paragraph covers one TCR beta chain sequence. Its specific antigen is unknown. No clone much larger than this one lies a single base away; base qualities are absent. High-throughput TCR beta sequencing profiled peripheral blood CD8+ and CD4+ T cells from healthy donors, Susac syndrome patients and multiple sclerosis patients. Treatment-naive patients with stable or active relapsing-remitting disease fulfilling revised McDonald criteria were used as multiple sclerosis controls. Bulk CD8+ and CD4+ T cells were purified by magnetic negative isolation, while CD8+ TEMRA cells were enriched using FACS. Blood was collected in EDTA tubes and processed within 24 hours, with PBMCs isolated through density gradient centrifugation. PBMCs intended for TCR sequencing were cryopreserved in liquid nitrogen and thawed later in a water bath at 37 degrees C. A purity of at least 90% was achieved for sorted or isolated CD4+, CD8+ and CD8+ TEMRA cells.

Including the terminal cysteine and phenylalanine, the CDR3 comprises 15 residues. Left in the record is the CDR3 DNA by itself, 45 bases read in frame from the first base. V loses 0 bases, J loses 5 bases, and the germline ends lie 11 bases apart. Sequences LGHDT (CDR1) and YNNKEL (CDR2) are obtained from the germline V gene (reference sequence). RNA was extracted using the RNeasy kit, and roughly 0.5 to 1 microgram was reverse transcribed with random hexamers. The immunoSEQ multiplex PCR assay, covering 54 Vbeta and 13 Jbeta segments, was used to amplify TCR beta CDR3 regions. PCR amplification bias was corrected using a synthetic template baseline for primer optimization and computational correction. Regarding the original processing steps: Reads were assigned to V, D and J genes according to IMGT and analyzed in immunoSEQ Analyzer, with only productive sequences retained. Clonality was calculated as one minus the Shannon entropy normalized by log2 of the number of productive unique sequences. For each patient and control, public and private clones were evaluated within the 100 most prevalent clones. Susac-specific clones were defined as absent from healthy and MS cohorts, over a thousand published viral clones and other ImmuneACCESS disease sequences. In-frame beta chains were kept once TCRdb had trimmed the public reads at Q25 with fastp and called clones with MiXCR. Every distinct CDR3 protein forms one entry, paired with its most common genes and DNA. The V and J calls here are based on TCRdb, not the publication. Present in this sample are about 150,000 distinct CDR3 sequences, about 95% of which were seen just once. Roughly 0.16% of the sample is in the top ten clones.

This record belongs to a study of CD8 T cells in Susac syndrome (dated by TCRdb to the late 2010s). Broadly, across the study: Repertoire sequencing was used to test whether CD8+ T cell activation and differentiation in Susac syndrome was antigen driven. The study compared CD8+ T cell repertoire clonality among roughly eleven healthy donors, about 14 Susac syndrome patients and some 16 multiple sclerosis patients.

General study outcomes and caveats: The TCR sequencing and HLA analysis was acknowledged to have included a relatively small number of individuals.

This clonotype was obtained from a human donor with multiple sclerosis. The chain joins TRBV3-1 to TRBJ1-5, with TRBD1 perhaps the D gene, on 5 matching bases. Source material: CD8+ T cells from PBMCs. This receptor has the CDR3 CASSQDSGIDQPQHF. The DNA sequence follows: TGTGCCAGCAGCCAAGATTCAGGGATCGATCAGCCCCAGCATTTT.